The entry that follows covers one T cell receptor (beta chain) sequence. Its antigen remains unknown. This sample is part of a study of T cell clusters in autoimmune cytopenias. About the research overall: The median distinct TRB clonotype count was about 2,400 per sample, from a median about 54,000 reads.

TRB amplification used 250 ng of peripheral blood genomic DNA. Study outcomes and limitations: TRB repertoire shifts in secondary cytopenia and chronic lymphocytic leukemia mostly reflected lymphoma, not autoimmunity. Comparing secondary cytopenia with chronic lymphocytic leukemia showed no cluster-lack signature, apparently masked by lymphoma repertoire. Clustering suggested that physiological T cell clusters were missing in primary autoimmune cytopenia patients.

Multiplex touch-down PCR amplified TRB using TRB-A and TRB-B pools in one tube. Reanalyzing the multiplex PCR reads, TCRdb keeps one entry per CDR3 protein, without DNA. Across 7,700 or so distinct CDR3 sequences, the top ten clones capture more than 15% of the sample. Sequencing was done on a sample of peripheral blood. This TCR was recovered from a human donor with an autoimmune cytopenia or autoimmune hepatitis (not recorded which).

CDR3 residues: CASSLAGLTDTQYF. This chain links TRBV11-2 with TRBJ2-3; TCRdb lists TRBD1, though no DNA is available to test this call. Looked up from germline, CDR1 is SGHAT and CDR2 is FQNNGV. The CDR3 has 14 residues.